Detailed here is one TCR beta chain. These data are taken from a study of blood T cell repertoires in COVID-19. Whole-study context: Samples taken during acute and convalescent COVID-19 were collected in the United States, Italy and Spain. Sample material is recorded as cDNA or gDNA derived from T cells, B-cell-depleted T cells, or PBMCs.

What the recovered Cohort 3 donors had was two negative PCRs, clearance, or symptom resolution. TCRdb keeps only in-frame clones here, not all; method: immunoSEQ multiplex PCR. The table lists approximately 480,000 clones, roughly nine tenths of them singletons, with around 0.7% in the top ten. Germline assignment: CDR1 SGHAT and CDR2 FQNNGV. This CDR3 comprises 15 residues. The V gene lost 3 bases and the J gene lost 5 bases, with 17 bases spanning the gap. This chain uses TRBV11-2 with TRBJ2-7, with D possibly TRBD1 on 5 matching bases. The material sequenced was PBMCs or T cells enriched from blood (not recorded which). This TCR was sampled from a woman between 18 and 30 years old who had recovered from COVID-19. The CDR3 coding sequence is TGTGCCAGCAGCTTCCTAGGCAGGGTCGGAGACGAGCAGTACTTC. This encodes CASSFLGRVGDEQYF.